This TCR beta chain was captured by sequencing in a study of T cell responses to AZD1222 COVID-19 vaccine. Study observations and caveats: Spike-specific TCR breadth and depth went up after people got two AZD1222 doses. Donors, mostly white British, included more females; clonal diversity was possibly underestimated.

Second-dose intervals of approximately 4 or approximately 12 weeks were pooled. Comment on this clone: Its antigen is currently unknown.

Trimming took 0 bases from V and 0 from J, leaving 6 bases between them. The CDR3 totals 15 residues. Germline V gene sequence: CDR1 LGHDT, CDR2 YNNKEL (reference sequence). This table comes from immunoSEQ multiplex PCR, and its TCRdb copy is limited to in-frame clones, with some not included. The repertoire has 150,000 to 200,000 clones, around 90% of them found once; the top ten carry roughly 10%. The clonotype originates from an adult who received the AZD1222 COVID-19 vaccine. The gene calls are TRBV3-1 (or the pseudogene TRBV3-2) and TRBJ1-3, with TRBD1 as a possible D gene (5 bases). The source material was peripheral blood, sampled 28 days after the second AZD1222 dose. The CDR3 DNA is TGTGCCAGCAGCCAAGATGACAGCTCTGGAAACACCATATATTTT. Its protein is CASSQDDSSGNTIYF.